The present T cell receptor beta chain was sequenced within a study of tumor-infiltrating lymphocytes in primary liver carcinoma. Whole-study context: Patients of both sexes were 30 to 69 years old.

Making TCR beta cDNA involved around 500 ng total RNA and a constant-region primer. Each TCR beta library was derived from three nested multiplex PCR rounds that employed slightly modified ARM-PCR. In the first two PCR rounds, TRBV1-TRBV30 forward primers were paired with a C-beta reverse primer, and each round lasted roughly 10 cycles. TCRdb used MiXCR to reprocess the multiplex PCR reads, holding one entry per CDR3 protein. The repertoire consists of approximately 99,000 distinct CDR3 sequences, with almost 70% occurring once and the leading ten covering over 9%. Regarding the study as a whole: A significantly higher top-250-clone fraction was found in tumors than in blood (p = 0.039). The study found only about 7.5-25% of top clones in all five tumor regions.

There are 12 residues in the CDR3. Between the trimmed V and J ends, which lost 7 bases and 8 bases, there was a span of 15 bases. From germline, CDR1 is SQVTM and CDR2 ANQGSEA. Note on this clonotype: Its antigen is undetermined.

It was from about 20-30 mg of unsorted bulk tissue that RNA and DNA were co-extracted. The sequenced material came from liver tumor tissue from sampling region 5. Sample subset: tumor region T5, tumor centre. V usage is TRBV29-1 and J usage is TRBJ2-1, with D possibly being TRBD2 (6 bases). The origin of this receptor is a woman aged 55-75 years with primary liver carcinoma and hepatitis B virus infection. CDR3 in DNA: TGCAGCGCTATGACTAGTGGTCATGAGCAGTTCTTC. Residues: CSAMTSGHEQFF.